The subject of this entry is one T cell receptor (beta chain). The ends lost 6 bases at V and 5 bases at J; junction bases unmatched: 3. CDR3 length: 14 residues. The germline V gene encodes CDR1 SNHLY and CDR2 FYNNEI. Authors' analysis steps: Amplification of reference gene primers was used by the study to estimate nucleated cell counts. Profiling relied on immunoSEQ multiplex PCR, and the TCRdb table lists in-frame clones only, not all of them. That table supplies the V and J calls and clone size; D and trimming were determined from the DNA. Counted here are around 150,000 clones, about 82% occurring once; the ten biggest clones make up 6.2%. The data were obtained in a study of blood T cell repertoires in COVID-19. Study as a whole: The United States, Italy and Spain were the sources of the acute and convalescent COVID-19 samples.

The study drew participants aged roughly 18 to 89 years from some 24 US areas. Participants reported their clinical history, and cohort assignment relied on those reports. The clonotype was recovered from a woman between 40 and 55 years old who had recovered from COVID-19. Specimen: PBMCs or T cells enriched from blood (not recorded which). The chain combines TRBV2 with TRBJ2-1, with 11 nucleotides matching TRBD2. The CDR3 reads CASRLAGGHNEQFF. The CDR3 DNA reads TGTGCCAGCAGGTTAGCGGGGGGGCACAATGAGCAGTTCTTC.